This T cell receptor beta chain was captured in a study of T cell responses to AZD1222 COVID-19 vaccine. Study results and limitations: Unmutated regions of variants are reportedly targeted by nearly half of spike-specific TCRs. There were mostly white British donors and more females than males, and clonal diversity was possibly underestimated. Repertoire collection took place solely once the T cell response had peaked.

Here immunoSEQ multiplex PCR was the method, and the copy in TCRdb shows in-frame clones only, minus some. This sample has 140,000 to 150,000 clones, with around 92% found just once. The study pooled second doses at about 4 or about 12 weeks. In the case of this clone: Its cognate antigen is unknown.

This sample comprised peripheral blood, obtained 28 days after the second AZD1222 dose. The receptor's source is an adult who received the AZD1222 COVID-19 vaccine.

CDR3 in DNA: TGTGCCAGCAGCCGTACCCGGGACGGTGAAAAACTGTTTTTT. It encodes CASSRTRDGEKLFF. J is TRBJ1-4 and V is TRBV11-3; maybe TRBD1 (5 bases). This CDR3 has 14 amino acids. With 5 bases removed from V and 7 bases from J, the gap between germline ends came to 14 bases. CDR1 is SGHNT and CDR2 is YENEEA in the germline V gene.